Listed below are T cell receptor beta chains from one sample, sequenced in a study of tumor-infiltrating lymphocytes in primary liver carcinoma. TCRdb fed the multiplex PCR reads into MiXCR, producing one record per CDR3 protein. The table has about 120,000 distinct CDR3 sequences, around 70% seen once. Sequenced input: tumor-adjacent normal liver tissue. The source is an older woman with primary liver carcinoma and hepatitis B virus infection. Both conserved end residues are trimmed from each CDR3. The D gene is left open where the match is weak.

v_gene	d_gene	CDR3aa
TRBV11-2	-	GSSLQRGGSSYNEQF
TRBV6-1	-	ATSTMGAGELF
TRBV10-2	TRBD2	ANSGTPTGELF
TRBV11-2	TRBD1	ARSLETGNVGYT
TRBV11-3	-	ASSLTGQPETQY
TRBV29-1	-	SVGRGAETQY
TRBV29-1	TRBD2	RAQGLAGSETQY
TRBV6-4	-	ARSEGADSHEQF
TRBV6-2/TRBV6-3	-	VSFHRGRVTDTQY
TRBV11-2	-	ASSPPLRTNNIQY
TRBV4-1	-	AISRTPNTGELF
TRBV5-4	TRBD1	ASRGQNTEPF
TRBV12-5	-	ASGLSSTDTQY
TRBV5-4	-	ARSLGQAVNAGELF
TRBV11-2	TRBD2	VSNVGLAGVKYEQF
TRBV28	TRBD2	ASSSTGLAVPREF
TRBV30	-	AWSIVSLGTDTQC
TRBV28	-	ASIPVGTDYYGYT
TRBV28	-	ASSLMDEQF
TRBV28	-	ASTSTSENTGELF
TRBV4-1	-	ASSQDPWRALNAEAF
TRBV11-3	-	DSSPRTGHSNRPQH
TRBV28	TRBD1	VSSLARDRFLSTDTQY
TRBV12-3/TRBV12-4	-	ASSLLMAFDEQL
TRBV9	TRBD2	ASSAGPGGPSYEQY
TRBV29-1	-	SFNREVEAF
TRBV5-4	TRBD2	ASSYAGDNKNIQY
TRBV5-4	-	VSSLGQAVNTGELF
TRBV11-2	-	ASSPDSPSPQEAQY
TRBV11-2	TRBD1	ASSLDPQGGQPQH
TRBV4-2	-	VSSPVAEGTDTQY
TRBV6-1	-	ASSNRRQGKTEAF
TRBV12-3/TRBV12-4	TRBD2	ASSLLAGEYNEQF
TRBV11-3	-	ASSLGRGSTEAF
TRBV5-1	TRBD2	ASSLGGTSASGEMF
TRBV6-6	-	ASSLQGPYNSPLH
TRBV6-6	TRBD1	ASRPSRDRGDTKAF
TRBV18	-	ASSNGPLYEQY
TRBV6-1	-	ASSLGAGAEYNEQF
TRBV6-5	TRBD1	VSRQGVYEQY
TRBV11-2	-	ISSFGRGSYNEQF
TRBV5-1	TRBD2	ASSGGLAGSYKLY
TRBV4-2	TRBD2	TSSQVLSGTSSYNEQF
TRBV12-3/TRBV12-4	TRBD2	ASSFGTSGITEINEQF
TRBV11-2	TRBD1	AGGKTGDSYEQY
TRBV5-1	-	ASGPAGRETQY
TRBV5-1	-	ASSLGQEANTGELF
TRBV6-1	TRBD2	ASSESWGRGF
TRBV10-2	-	ANSDPLIDVSYNEQF
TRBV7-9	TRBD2	AGGLADEQF
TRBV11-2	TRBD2	TRSVGLAGVKYEQF
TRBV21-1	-	ASSKYRGAYEQY
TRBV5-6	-	ASNSRTIGPKNIQY
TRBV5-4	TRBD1	ASSLARDRQETQY
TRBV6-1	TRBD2	ASSIHLAGEQY
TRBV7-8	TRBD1	ASSLGQASWGSTDTQY
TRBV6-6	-	ASRRRDRAYEQY
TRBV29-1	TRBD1	SVFPGQETAF
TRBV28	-	ASSLVLVIQETQY
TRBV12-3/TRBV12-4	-	AGVVGAGTEAF